These T cell receptor beta chains were read from a single sample in a study of shared clonotypes between healthy human individuals. Profiled with immunoSEQ multiplex PCR; TCRdb holds only in-frame clones, not every one. The profile shows 2,500,000 or so clones, just over 90% of them singletons. Sequencing was carried out using naive CD4+ T cells sorted from blood. Receptor source: a man between 18 and 29 years old in good health. CDR3s include the opening cysteine and the closing phenylalanine or tryptophan. A D gene is named only where the DNA matches it firmly.

J gene	V gene	D gene	CDR3 protein
TRBJ1-4	TRBV5-5	NA	CASSLAPRQVVNEKLFF
TRBJ1-1	TRBV10-1	NA	CASSLAPGRTEAFF
TRBJ2-7	TRBV13	TRBD1	CASSRGQGADEQYF
TRBJ1-2	TRBV5-4	NA	CASSLPRDRVSRPYTF
TRBJ1-5	TRBV5-6	NA	CASSLVPGQPQHF
TRBJ1-4	TRBV4-1	NA	CASSQALGGINEKLFF
TRBJ2-7	TRBV7-2	TRBD1	CASSSTTGVKIYEQYF
TRBJ2-7	TRBV18	NA	CASSPPSQGYEQYF
TRBJ1-5	TRBV19	TRBD1	CASTTGQPNQPQHF
TRBJ1-4	TRBV4-3	NA	CASSQGGTINEKLFF
TRBJ2-1	TRBV15	TRBD2	CATSGLRAGAHNEQFF
TRBJ2-6	TRBV5-1	NA	CASSAEPSGANVLTF
TRBJ2-2	TRBV2	NA	CASSELPAGELFF
TRBJ2-7	TRBV28	TRBD2	CASSPRPGPRGGREGPYEQYF
TRBJ2-1	TRBV2	TRBD1	CASVKGAHNEQFF
TRBJ2-2	TRBV28	NA	CASRSGEDTGELFF
TRBJ1-1	TRBV7-3	NA	CASSPGEGRGAFF
TRBJ2-5	TRBV5-1	TRBD2	CASSPGTSWETQYF
TRBJ2-5	TRBV14	TRBD2	CASSMREGPETQYF
TRBJ2-1	TRBV7-9	TRBD2	CASSSNRGGAVDEQFF
TRBJ1-1	TRBV11-2	NA	CASSLDLQAGSEDTEAFF
TRBJ1-1	TRBV28	NA	CASTIGTEAFF
TRBJ2-7	TRBV5-1	TRBD2	CASSPSREGLYEQYF
TRBJ2-7	TRBV6-1	NA	CASSELGSGYEQYF
TRBJ1-2	TRBV29-1	NA	CSVAGQFYGYTF
TRBJ1-2	TRBV6-1	NA	CASSEGGHYGYTF
TRBJ2-2	TRBV2	NA	CASSEVRNTGELFF
TRBJ1-3	TRBV2	NA	CASSDRASGNTIYF
TRBJ2-7	TRBV6-1	TRBD1	CASTDRGLTYEQYF
TRBJ2-7	TRBV9	NA	CASSPRQGSTDEQYF
TRBJ1-1	TRBV5-1	NA	CASSLRTAGTEAFF
TRBJ1-1	TRBV30	NA	CAWREDTEAFF
TRBJ1-5	TRBV2	NA	CASSDTEQPQHF
TRBJ1-4	TRBV6-1	NA	CASSGHLDEKLFF
TRBJ2-2	TRBV5-1	NA	CASSLFGSGTGELFF
TRBJ1-2	TRBV6-1	NA	CASSAVSQGYGYTF
TRBJ2-2	TRBV28	NA	CASSGPHGGTGELFF
TRBJ1-4	TRBV2	NA	CASRWNEKLFF
TRBJ1-6	TRBV4-2	NA	CASSQGETDAGSPLHF
TRBJ2-2	TRBV6-5	NA	CASVAGGGGGELFF
TRBJ2-3	TRBV2	NA	CASMTEANGATQYF
TRBJ1-2	TRBV6-5	TRBD1	CASSSGQGNYGYTF
TRBJ1-3	TRBV4-1	NA	CASSQDREVRNTIYF
TRBJ2-5	TRBV4-3	TRBD2	CASSQILSGGTQETQYF
TRBJ1-3	TRBV2	TRBD1	CASSLRDRARGTIYF
TRBJ2-1	TRBV6-5	TRBD2	CASSYSSSGGTREQFF
TRBJ2-7	TRBV6-5	NA	CATEEGDGYEQYF
TRBJ2-3	TRBV10-3	NA	CAISGVESTDTQYF
TRBJ1-6	TRBV28	NA	CASGGSPLHF
TRBJ2-7	TRBV7-8	NA	CASSFPGHPYEQYF
TRBJ2-3	TRBV5-1	TRBD2	CASSLTVAGGTDTQYF
TRBJ2-2	TRBV9	NA	CASSVGGSGTGELFF
TRBJ2-1	TRBV10-3	TRBD2	CAISAELAMGNEQFF
TRBJ1-3	TRBV6-1	NA	CAGAGEPGNTIYF
TRBJ1-1	TRBV5-1	NA	CASGLRGPPGEAFF
TRBJ1-5	TRBV7-8	NA	CASSLTNSNQPQHF
TRBJ2-7	TRBV11-3	NA	CASSHRQGSYEQYF
TRBJ2-2	TRBV10-2	TRBD2	CASRAGGNTGELFF